The present TCR beta chain was sequenced within a study of T cells in Graves' hyperthyroidism and ophthalmopathy. Study-wide findings and caveats: A 13 V-J signature model discriminated ophthalmopathy versus stable hyperthyroidism. The model anticipated ophthalmopathy a median approximately six months pre-onset.

Comment on this clonotype: Its antigen is as yet unknown.

Clinical symptoms, serum thyroxine and TRAb, thyroid ultrasound and orbital computed tomography together formed the diagnostic basis. PBMCs were derived from roughly 10 ml fresh peripheral blood. Amplification of TCR beta CDR3 regions used RNA as the template. HTBI primers were the set used in a first-round RT-PCR of the TCR CDR3. TCRdb itself ran the multiplex PCR reads through MiXCR, one entry per CDR3 protein. The sample includes 350,000 or so distinct CDR3 sequences, 15% to 20% of them seen just once. The clonotype was recovered from a woman aged 40 to 55 with Graves' ophthalmopathy. The specimen was blood.

This CDR3 is CASSVRPRWRSYEQYF. CDR3 sequence (DNA): TGTGCCAGCAGCGTCCGACCCAGGTGGCGGTCCTACGAGCAGTACTTC. The gene calls are TRBV11-2 and TRBJ2-7; D gene unclear. Per the germline V gene, CDR1 is SGHAT and CDR2 is FQNNGV. CDR3 length equals 16 residues. The V and J ends lost 5 bases and 1 base respectively, with 18 bases between them. The complete variable domain, with remaining parts taken from reference TRBV11-2 and TRBJ2-7, reads EAGVAQSPRYKIIEKRQSVAFWCNPISGHATLYWYQQILGQGPKLLIQFQNNGVVDDSQLPKDRFSAERLKGVDSTLKIQPAKLEDSAVYLCASSVRPRWRSYEQYFGPGTRLTVT.